Listed here are 28 T cell receptor gamma chains from one sample, sequenced in a study of γδ T cells in repeated Plasmodium falciparum infection. TCRdb re-processed the multiplex PCR reads via CATT. The table shows 25,000 to 35,000 gamma-chain clones, with more than 1.4% occurring only once. Bulk repertoires came from Vgamma9/Vdelta2+ or Vdelta2-negative gammadelta T cells flow-sorted from PBMC. Sample: gamma-delta T cells from blood. All receptors come from a pool of human donors (malaria-infected and uninfected, not separated).

By sample share, this clone is medium-sized (0.01 to 0.1%). The chain couples TRGV9 to TRGJ1 or TRGJ2. The CDR3 runs 12 residues. After removal of 2 bases from V and 6 bases from J, the junction contained 4 bases not matched to a gene. CDR1 is GITISATS and CDR2 is ISYDGTV in the germline V gene (reference sequence). The CDR3 DNA is TGTGCCTTGTGGGAGGCAGGTTATAAGAAACTCTTT. Protein: CALWEAGYKKLF.

The table lists this clone with many counts. TCRdb has a much larger clone's protein, which differs at residue 10 from the translation of this DNA, likely because of a read error; what is shown is the protein translated from the DNA. The CDR3 here is CALWEVGWSGDWIKTF. CDR3 nucleotides: TGTGCCTTGTGGGAGGTGGGTTGGAGTGGTGATTGGATCAAGACGTTT. The genes are TRGV9 and TRGJP2. No J gene was available from TCRdb, and it was assigned here by a germline match of the DNA. Germline values: CDR1 GITISATS, CDR2 ISYDGTV (reference sequence). The trim removed 0 bases at V and 6 bases at J, leaving 10 bases unmatched. The CDR3 has 16 residues.

Ten or more counts support this clone. The V call is TRGV5, the J call TRGJ1 or TRGJ2. Unmatched junction bases numbered 6, after V lost 0 bases and J lost 4 bases. The CDR3 consists of 14 residues. Germline CDR1 and CDR2: VINAFY and YDVSNSKD. CDR3 loop: CATWDRLRYYKKLF. The CDR3 DNA follows: TGTGCCACCTGGGACAGGCTTCGGTATTATAAGAAACTCTTT.

This clone was picked up many times. The protein TCRdb gives is from a much larger clone and does not agree with this DNA's translation at residue 7, likely a read error; the protein shown here comes from the DNA. In DNA, the CDR3 is TGTGCCACCTGGGATAGAGGGGATTATAAGAAACTCTTT. This translates into CATWDRGDYKKLF. This rearrangement joins TRGV8 to TRGJ1 or TRGJ2. CDR3 size: 13 residues. Germline values: CDR1 VENAVY, CDR2 YDSYNSRV. The ends lost 1 base at V and 5 bases at J; junction bases unmatched: 5.

As concerns this clone: A far larger clone is off by one base, so a read error is likely. The sample holds other DNA sequences that translate to the same CDR3. J is TRGJ1 or TRGJ2 and V is TRGV9. In the absence of a J gene in TCRdb, the DNA was matched to germline to assign it here. The germline gives CDR1 GITISATS, CDR2 ISYDGTV (reference sequence). There are 14 residues in the CDR3. V shed 0 bases, J shed 7 bases, and the junction held 9 bases outside the gene matches. DNA of the CDR3: TGTGCCTTGTGGGAGGTGCGGGTGGAATATAAGAAACTCTTT. Protein: CALWEVRVEYKKLF.

For this clone: The junction and the germline gene differ at one end; a read error may be behind it. The chain has TRGV2 and TRGJ1 or TRGJ2. CDR1 is EGSNGY, CDR2 YDSYNSKV, per germline. The CDR3 sequence is 11 residues long. In DNA form, the CDR3 reads TGTGCCACCTGGGCCCGTTATGAGAAACTCTTT. This translates into CATWARYEKLF.

In the case of this clone: A far larger clone is one base from this, pointing to a likely read error. This rearrangement joins TRGV4 to TRGJP2. TCRdb lists no J gene, so it was determined here by aligning the DNA to germline. This CDR3 spans 12 amino acids. The V gene end was trimmed by 2 bases and the J gene end by 11 bases; junction bases not matched to a gene: 5. The germline CDR1 and CDR2 sequences are EGSTGY and YDSYTSSV. CDR3 residues: CATWDVDWIKTF. In nucleotides, the CDR3 is TGTGCCACCTGGGATGTTGACTGGATCAAGACGTTT.

The table lists this clone with many counts. This likely traces to a read error, being one base from a far larger clone. The V and J genes are TRGV9 and TRGJ1 or TRGJ2. With V trimmed by 2 bases and J by 7 bases, 11 bases remained unmatched. The germline V gene encodes CDR1 GITISATS and CDR2 ISYDGTV (reference sequence). There are 14 residues in the CDR3. The CDR3 DNA reads as TGTGCCTTGTGGGAGGAGGAGGCTTACTATAAGAAACTCTTT. It translates to CALWEEEAYYKKLF.

This clone was seen more than once but under ten times. Translating this DNA gives a protein that differs at residue 3 from the TCRdb one, which belongs to a much larger clone; a read error is likely, and the protein shown is this translation. The V gene is TRGV5, the J gene TRGJ1 or TRGJ2. TCRdb lists no J gene, so it was determined here by aligning the DNA to germline. This CDR3 is built from 13 residues. Germline assignment: CDR1 VINAFY and CDR2 YDVSNSKD. CDR3 in amino acids: CAPWDRRGYKKLF. The CDR3 DNA follows: TGTGCCCCCTGGGACAGGCGAGGATATAAGAAACTCTTT.

This clone was seen many times. TCRdb shows a much larger clone's protein in place of this DNA's translation, and the two differ at residue 8, likely through a read error; the protein shown is translated from the DNA. CDR3 loop: CALWDPYHKKLF. CDR3 DNA: TGTGCCTTGTGGGATCCCTATCATAAGAAACTCTTT. The V gene is TRGV9, the J gene TRGJ1 or TRGJ2. TCRdb records no J gene; here it was assigned by comparing the DNA to germline. Germline lookup yields CDR1 GITISATS and CDR2 ISYDGTV (reference sequence). Germline trimming cut 4 bases from V and 8 bases from J; bases unmatched to any gene: 8. The CDR3 runs to 12 residues.

In its sample, this clone was seen a few times. The TCRdb protein, from a much larger clone, departs from this DNA's translation at residue 8, likely by read error; the protein shown derives from the DNA. The DNA for the CDR3 is TGTGCCACCTGGGACGGGACCAAGGGCCAGTTGTTCTTT. It yields the protein CATWDGTKGQLFF. The J segment was not called; the V segment is TRGV2. Per the germline V gene, CDR1 is EGSNGY and CDR2 is YDSYNSKV. This CDR3 has 13 residues.

This clone was seen more than once but under ten times. The TCRdb protein, from a much larger clone, departs from this DNA's translation at residue 11, likely by read error; the protein shown derives from the DNA. The chain links TRGV2 to TRGJ1 or TRGJ2. Germline V gene data show CDR1 as EGSNGY and CDR2 as YDSYNSKV. CDR3 size: 14 residues. V lost 0 bases to trimming and J lost 11 bases; unmatched junction nucleotides: 13. The CDR3 DNA sequence: TGTGCCACCTGGGACGGGACTATTATGGATCAGAAACTCTTT. It is translated as CATWDGTIMDQKLF.

Regarding this clone: The protein TCRdb gives is from a much larger clone and does not agree with this DNA's translation at residue 10, likely a read error; the protein shown here comes from the DNA. The chain combines TRGV9 with TRGJ1 or TRGJ2. Here the J gene came from matching the DNA to germline, since TCRdb omits it. This CDR3 region has 14 residues. Germline assignment: CDR1 GITISATS and CDR2 ISYDGTV (reference sequence). CDR3 sequence reads: CALWEKTLYHKKLF. Written as DNA, the CDR3 is TGTGCCTTGTGGGAGAAGACCCTTTATCATAAGAAACTCTTT.

This clone was picked up a small number of times. The protein TCRdb lists belongs to a much larger clone and differs from this DNA's translation at residue 8, which points to a read error; the protein shown is made from the DNA. The chain recombines TRGV8 with TRGJP1. TCRdb carries no J gene annotation; the J gene was assigned here by matching the DNA with germline. Germline CDR1 is VENAVY and CDR2 is YDSYNSRV. The CDR3 runs 13 residues. The CDR3 sequence: CATWSPTDWFKIF. In DNA form, the CDR3 reads TGTGCCACCTGGTCCCCCACTGATTGGTTCAAGATATTT.

Ten or more counts support this clone. It differs at one base from a far larger clone, so likely a read error. The gene calls are TRGV5 and TRGJ1 or TRGJ2. Germline V gene sequence: CDR1 VINAFY, CDR2 YDVSNSKD. The length of the CDR3 is 15 residues. Trimming at V came to 0 bases and at J to 5 bases, leaving 10 bases not matched to a gene. For the CDR3, the DNA is TGTGCCACCTGGGACAGGCTTTCGCGGGATTATAAGAAACTCTTT. Translating it yields CATWDRLSRDYKKLF.

This clone rates as medium-sized. The sample has other DNA sequences that encode this CDR3 too. The rearrangement uses TRGV4 and TRGJ1 or TRGJ2. Germline V gene data show CDR1 as EGSTGY and CDR2 as YDSYTSSV. This CDR3 contains 14 residues. The V and J ends lost 1 base and 1 base, in that order; junction bases with no gene match: 4. The CDR3 region is CATWDGPNYYKKLF. In nucleotides, the CDR3 is TGTGCCACCTGGGATGGTCCTAATTATTATAAGAAACTCTTT.

On this clone itself: A read error is likely here: a far larger clone is one base away. Other DNA sequences in this specimen translate into the identical CDR3. The J gene is TRGJP1, the V gene TRGV9. Since TCRdb gives no J gene, matching the DNA to germline was used here to assign it. Trimming cost V 1 base and J 8 bases; bases outside gene matches: 7. Germline V gene lookup returns CDR1 GITISATS and CDR2 ISYDGTV (reference sequence). This CDR3 spans 14 amino acids. Here the CDR3 reads CALWEVRGGWFKIF. In DNA form, the CDR3 reads TGTGCCTTGTGGGAGGTTCGAGGGGGTTGGTTCAAGATATTT.

This clone has more than one count but fewer than ten. A far larger clone is a single base away, which makes a read error likely. The sample carries other DNA sequences with the same CDR3. CDR3 DNA sequence: TGTGCCACCTGGGATGGGCCTGGATATTATAAGAAGCTCTTT. Its protein product is CATWDGPGYYKKLF. The J segment was not called; the V segment is TRGV4. The V gene's germline CDR1 is EGSTGY and CDR2 YDSYTSSV. The CDR3 loop spans 14 amino acids.

Remarks on this clone: TCRdb attributes to this sequence the protein of a much larger clone, which differs from the DNA translation at residue 13; a read error is likely, and the protein displayed is translated from the DNA. The rearrangement links TRGV9 to TRGJP. TCRdb is silent on the J gene; assignment here came from matching the DNA to germline. Germline lookup yields CDR1 GITISATS and CDR2 ISYDGTV (reference sequence). The CDR3 is 17 residues long. DNA for the CDR3: TGTGCCTTGTGGACGGTCCCGCAAGAGTTGGGCAAAGAAATCAAGGTATTT. Translation: CALWTVPQELGKEIKVF.

About this clone itself: TCRdb pairs this DNA with a much larger clone's protein that differs at residue 11, likely a read error; the protein shown was translated from the DNA. This chain connects TRGV9 to TRGJP. No J gene is reported in TCRdb; it was inferred here by comparing the DNA with germline. CDR1 and CDR2 from the germline V gene are GITISATS and ISYDGTV (reference sequence). The CDR3 extends over 18 amino acids. The CDR3 here is CALWEVVAQESGKKIKVF. CDR3 bases: TGTGCCTTGTGGGAGGTGGTGGCGCAAGAGTCGGGCAAAAAAATCAAGGTATTT.

This clone has more than one count but fewer than ten. Since a much larger clone is just one base distant, this may be a read error. There is no J gene call, but TRGV2 is given as the V gene. The CDR3 runs to 12 residues. Germline CDR1 EGSNGY, CDR2 YDSYNSKV. The DNA for the CDR3 is TGTGCCACGCCTTTAGCTTATTATAAGAAGCTCTTT. It yields the protein CATPLAYYKKLF.

This clone was counted ten times or more. One base separates it from a far larger clone, so it is likely a read error. This CDR3 is also generated by other DNA sequences in the sample. The chain is built from TRGV9 and TRGJ1 or TRGJ2. The CDR3 has 12 amino acids. CDR1 and CDR2 from the germline V gene are GITISATS and ISYDGTV (reference sequence). The CDR3 is CALWGPKLKKLF. The CDR3 bases are TGCGCCTTGTGGGGGCCTAAACTTAAGAAACTCTTT.

This clone was seen ten or more times. TCRdb attributes to this sequence the protein of a much larger clone, which differs from the DNA translation at residue 5; a read error is likely, and the protein displayed is translated from the DNA. The chain recombines TRGV3 with TRGJ1 or TRGJ2. Because TCRdb records no J gene, it was assigned here through a match of the DNA to germline. Losses at the gene ends were 5 bases for V and 10 bases for J; bases not matched to a gene: 8. The germline V gene encodes CDR1 VTNTFY and CDR2 YDVSTARD (reference sequence). CDR3 size: 11 residues. As DNA, the CDR3 is TGTGCCACCTGGGGCAAGAAAAAGAAACTCTTT. It specifies CATWGKKKKLF.

About this clone itself: A single base is all that separates this from a far larger clone, so a read error is likely. This sample includes further DNA sequences coding for the same CDR3. The chain uses TRGV4 and TRGJ1 or TRGJ2. Assignment of the J gene here rests on matching the DNA to germline, because TCRdb gives none. With 1 base clipped from V and 9 bases from J, the junction kept 12 bases outside the gene matches. The CDR3 extends over 14 amino acids. Germline assignment: CDR1 EGSTGY and CDR2 YDSYTSSV. The CDR3 region is CATWDGLQRGKKLF. The CDR3 DNA sequence: TGTGCCACCTGGGATGGACTCCAAAGGGGTAAGAAACTCTTT.

Many counts were recorded for this clone. A far larger clone is a single base away, which makes a read error likely. Other DNA sequences of this sample code for an identical CDR3. This sequence joins TRGV9 and TRGJP. The J gene, left out of TCRdb, was set here by checking the DNA against germline. Germline CDR1 reads GITISATS; CDR2 reads ISYDGTV (reference sequence). There are 15 residues in the CDR3. Written as DNA, the CDR3 is TGTGCCTTGTGGGAGGATCGGTTGGGCAAAAAGATCAAGGTATTT. This gives the protein CALWEDRLGKKIKVF.

This clone was recorded at least ten times. The TCRdb record carries a much larger clone's protein, which differs from this DNA's translation at residue 6; a read error is the likely cause, and the protein listed here is the DNA translation. The chain couples TRGV9 to TRGJP. Assignment of the J gene here rests on matching the DNA to germline, because TCRdb gives none. Looked up from germline, CDR1 is GITISATS and CDR2 is ISYDGTV (reference sequence). The CDR3 loop spans 17 amino acids. V dropped 2 bases and J dropped 7; count of bases not matched to a gene: 8. CDR3 nucleotide sequence: TGTGCCTTGTGGGAGGCCCCAACCGAGTTGGGCAAAAAAATCAAGGTATTT. Its protein is CALWEAPTELGKKIKVF.

This clone was picked up a small number of times. A far more abundant clone sits one base away, making this likely a read error. This CDR3 is also generated by other DNA sequences in the sample. The V gene corresponds to TRGV9; no J gene was called. The CDR3 length is 17 residues. Germline assignment: CDR1 GITISATS and CDR2 ISYDGTV (reference sequence). This CDR3 reads CALWEVHVGLGKKIKVF. The CDR3 DNA follows: TGTGCCTTGTGGGAGGTGCACGTTGGGTTGGGCAAAAAAATCAAGGTATTC.

This clone was observed many times. CDR3 residues: CALWEVWRELGKKIKVF. The DNA of the CDR3 is TGTGCCTTGTGGGAGGTGTGGCGAGAGTTGGGCAAAAAAATCAAGGTATTT. This chain joins TRGV9 and TRGJP. The V and J ends lost 0 bases and 6 bases, in that order; junction bases with no gene match: 5. The CDR3 extends over 17 amino acids. Per the germline V gene, CDR1 is GITISATS and CDR2 is ISYDGTV (reference sequence).